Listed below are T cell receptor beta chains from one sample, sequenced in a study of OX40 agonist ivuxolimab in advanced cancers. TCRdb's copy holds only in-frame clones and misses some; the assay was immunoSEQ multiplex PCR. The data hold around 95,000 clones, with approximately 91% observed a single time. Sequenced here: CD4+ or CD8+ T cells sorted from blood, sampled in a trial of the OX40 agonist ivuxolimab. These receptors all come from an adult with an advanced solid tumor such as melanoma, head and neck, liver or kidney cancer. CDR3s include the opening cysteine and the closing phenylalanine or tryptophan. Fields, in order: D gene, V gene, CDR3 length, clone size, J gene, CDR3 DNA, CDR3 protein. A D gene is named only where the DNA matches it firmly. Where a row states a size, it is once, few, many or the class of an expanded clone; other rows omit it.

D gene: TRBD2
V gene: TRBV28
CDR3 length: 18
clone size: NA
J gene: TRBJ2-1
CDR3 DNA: TGTGCCAGCACCGTGGGACTAGCGGGCTGGGGCTCCTACAATGAGCAGTTCTTC
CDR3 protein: CASTVGLAGWGSYNEQFF

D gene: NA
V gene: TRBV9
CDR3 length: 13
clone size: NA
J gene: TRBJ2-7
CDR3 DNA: TGTGCCAGCAGCGTAGGGGGGGTACACGAGCAGTACTTC
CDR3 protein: CASSVGGVHEQYF

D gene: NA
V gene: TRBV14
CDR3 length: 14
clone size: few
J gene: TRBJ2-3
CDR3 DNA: TGTGCCAGCAGCCAAGGGGGGCCCACAGATACGCAGTATTTT
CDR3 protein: CASSQGGPTDTQYF

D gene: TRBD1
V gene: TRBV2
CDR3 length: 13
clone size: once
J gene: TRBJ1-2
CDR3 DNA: TGTGCCAGCAGGACAGGGTCTAACTATGGCTACACCTTC
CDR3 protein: CASRTGSNYGYTF

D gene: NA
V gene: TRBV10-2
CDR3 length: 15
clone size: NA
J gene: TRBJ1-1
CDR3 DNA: TGCGCCAGCACCAATCTGTTGTCAGGGAACACTGAAGCTTTCTTT
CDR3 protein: CASTNLLSGNTEAFF

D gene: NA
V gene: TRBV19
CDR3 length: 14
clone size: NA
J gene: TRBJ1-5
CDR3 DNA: TGTGCCAGTAGGGGAGGGGGGCCAAGTCAGCCCCAGCATTTT
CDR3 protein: CASRGGGPSQPQHF

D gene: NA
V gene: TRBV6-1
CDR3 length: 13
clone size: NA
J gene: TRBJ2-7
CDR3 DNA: TGTGCCAGCAGGAACACAGCAGTTCCTGGGCAGTACTTC
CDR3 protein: CASRNTAVPGQYF

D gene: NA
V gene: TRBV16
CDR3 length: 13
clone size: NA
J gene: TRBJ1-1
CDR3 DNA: TGTGCCAGCAGCCGGACAGCCAACACTGAAGCTTTCTTT
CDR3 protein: CASSRTANTEAFF

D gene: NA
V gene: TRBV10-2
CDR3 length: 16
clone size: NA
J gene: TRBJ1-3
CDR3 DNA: TGCGCCAGCAGTGAGCCACGGGGCCCCTCTGGAAACACCATATATTTT
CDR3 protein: CASSEPRGPSGNTIYF

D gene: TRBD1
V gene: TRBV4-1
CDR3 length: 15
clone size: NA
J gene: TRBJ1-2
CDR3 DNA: TGCGCCAGCAGCCAAGGGTCAGGGGGGAACTATGGCTACACCTTC
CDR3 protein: CASSQGSGGNYGYTF

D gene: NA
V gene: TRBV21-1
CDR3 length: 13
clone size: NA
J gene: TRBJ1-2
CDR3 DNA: TGTGCTATCCCTAAACAGGGGGCGGAGGGCTACACCTTC
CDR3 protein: CAIPKQGAEGYTF

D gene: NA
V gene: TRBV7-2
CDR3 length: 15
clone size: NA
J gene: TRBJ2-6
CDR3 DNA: TGTGCCAGCAGGCCCGGGGGCTCTGGGGCCAACGTCCTGACTTTC
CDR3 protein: CASRPGGSGANVLTF

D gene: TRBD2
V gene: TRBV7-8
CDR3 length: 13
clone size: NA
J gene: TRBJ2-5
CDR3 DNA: TGTGCCAGCAGGCTAGCGGGAGGAGAGACCCAGTACTTC
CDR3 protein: CASRLAGGETQYF

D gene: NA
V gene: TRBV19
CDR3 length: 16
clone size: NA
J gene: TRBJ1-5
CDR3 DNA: TGTGCCAGTAGTATTGAGGTCACAGGGAATTATCAGCCCCAGCATTTT
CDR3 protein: CASSIEVTGNYQPQHF

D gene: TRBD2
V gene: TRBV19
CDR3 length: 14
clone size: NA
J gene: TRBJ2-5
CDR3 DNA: TGTGCCAGTGCCGGGGACTATAGCCAAGAGACCCAGTACTTC
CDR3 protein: CASAGDYSQETQYF

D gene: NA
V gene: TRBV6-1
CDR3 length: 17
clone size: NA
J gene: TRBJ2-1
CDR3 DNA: TGTGCCAGCAGTGAAAAAGCAGGGGCAACTAGCCGTCATGAGCAGTTCTTC
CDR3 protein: CASSEKAGATSRHEQFF

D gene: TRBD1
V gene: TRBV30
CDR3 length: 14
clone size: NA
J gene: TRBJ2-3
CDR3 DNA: TGTGCCTGGGCCCGGGACAGGGGCACAGATACGCAGTATTTT
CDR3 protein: CAWARDRGTDTQYF

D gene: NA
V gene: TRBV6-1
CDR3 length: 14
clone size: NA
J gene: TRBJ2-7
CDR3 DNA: TGTGCCAGCAGTGAGGTGGACGGATACTACGAGCAGTACTTC
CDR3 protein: CASSEVDGYYEQYF

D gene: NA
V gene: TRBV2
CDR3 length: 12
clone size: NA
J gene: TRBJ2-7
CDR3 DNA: TGTGCCAGCAGCCTCTGGGCCGGCGAGCAGTACTTC
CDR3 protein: CASSLWAGEQYF

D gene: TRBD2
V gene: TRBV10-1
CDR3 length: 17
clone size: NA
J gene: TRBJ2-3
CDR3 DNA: TGCGCCAGCAGTGAGATGTCTAGCGGGGTAGGCACAGATACGCAGTATTTT
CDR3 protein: CASSEMSSGVGTDTQYF

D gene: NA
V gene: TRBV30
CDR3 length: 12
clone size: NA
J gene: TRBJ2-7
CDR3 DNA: TGTGCCTGGAGTGGGTCCCCCTACGAGCAGTACTTC
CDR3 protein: CAWSGSPYEQYF

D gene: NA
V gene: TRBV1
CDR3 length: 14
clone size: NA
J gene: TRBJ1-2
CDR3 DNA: TGCACCAGACCTCCCGGGACGGGAGTTTATGGCTACACCTTC
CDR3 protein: CTRPPGTGVYGYTF

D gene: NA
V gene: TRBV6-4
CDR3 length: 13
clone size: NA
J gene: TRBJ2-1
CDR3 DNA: TGTGCCAGCAGTGCCCTCACTGGGCTGGGTCTGTTCTTC
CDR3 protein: CASSALTGLGLFF

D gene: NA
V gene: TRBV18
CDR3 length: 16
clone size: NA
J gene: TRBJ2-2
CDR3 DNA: TGTGCCAGCTCATCTTGGGCCAGAAAGGACACCGGGGAGCTGTTTTTT
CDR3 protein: CASSSWARKDTGELFF

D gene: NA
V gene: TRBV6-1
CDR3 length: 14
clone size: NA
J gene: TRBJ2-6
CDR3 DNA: TGTGCCAGCAGGGGGGGAGCTGGGGCCAACGTCCTGACTTTC
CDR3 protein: CASRGGAGANVLTF

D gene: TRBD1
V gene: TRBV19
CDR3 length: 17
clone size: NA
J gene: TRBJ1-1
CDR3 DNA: TGTGCCAGTAGAGGGACAGGGGGCGCGGAAGTTCACACTGAAGCTTTCTTT
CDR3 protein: CASRGTGGAEVHTEAFF

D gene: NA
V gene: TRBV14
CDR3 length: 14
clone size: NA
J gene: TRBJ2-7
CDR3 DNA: TGTGCCAGCAGCCAAGCTCGGGGGTCCTACGAGCAGTACTTC
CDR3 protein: CASSQARGSYEQYF

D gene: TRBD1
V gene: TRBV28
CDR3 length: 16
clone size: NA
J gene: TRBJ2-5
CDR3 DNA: TGTGCCAGCAGTGAGTCCGGGACAGGGGGCAGGGAGACCCAGTACTTC
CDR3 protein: CASSESGTGGRETQYF